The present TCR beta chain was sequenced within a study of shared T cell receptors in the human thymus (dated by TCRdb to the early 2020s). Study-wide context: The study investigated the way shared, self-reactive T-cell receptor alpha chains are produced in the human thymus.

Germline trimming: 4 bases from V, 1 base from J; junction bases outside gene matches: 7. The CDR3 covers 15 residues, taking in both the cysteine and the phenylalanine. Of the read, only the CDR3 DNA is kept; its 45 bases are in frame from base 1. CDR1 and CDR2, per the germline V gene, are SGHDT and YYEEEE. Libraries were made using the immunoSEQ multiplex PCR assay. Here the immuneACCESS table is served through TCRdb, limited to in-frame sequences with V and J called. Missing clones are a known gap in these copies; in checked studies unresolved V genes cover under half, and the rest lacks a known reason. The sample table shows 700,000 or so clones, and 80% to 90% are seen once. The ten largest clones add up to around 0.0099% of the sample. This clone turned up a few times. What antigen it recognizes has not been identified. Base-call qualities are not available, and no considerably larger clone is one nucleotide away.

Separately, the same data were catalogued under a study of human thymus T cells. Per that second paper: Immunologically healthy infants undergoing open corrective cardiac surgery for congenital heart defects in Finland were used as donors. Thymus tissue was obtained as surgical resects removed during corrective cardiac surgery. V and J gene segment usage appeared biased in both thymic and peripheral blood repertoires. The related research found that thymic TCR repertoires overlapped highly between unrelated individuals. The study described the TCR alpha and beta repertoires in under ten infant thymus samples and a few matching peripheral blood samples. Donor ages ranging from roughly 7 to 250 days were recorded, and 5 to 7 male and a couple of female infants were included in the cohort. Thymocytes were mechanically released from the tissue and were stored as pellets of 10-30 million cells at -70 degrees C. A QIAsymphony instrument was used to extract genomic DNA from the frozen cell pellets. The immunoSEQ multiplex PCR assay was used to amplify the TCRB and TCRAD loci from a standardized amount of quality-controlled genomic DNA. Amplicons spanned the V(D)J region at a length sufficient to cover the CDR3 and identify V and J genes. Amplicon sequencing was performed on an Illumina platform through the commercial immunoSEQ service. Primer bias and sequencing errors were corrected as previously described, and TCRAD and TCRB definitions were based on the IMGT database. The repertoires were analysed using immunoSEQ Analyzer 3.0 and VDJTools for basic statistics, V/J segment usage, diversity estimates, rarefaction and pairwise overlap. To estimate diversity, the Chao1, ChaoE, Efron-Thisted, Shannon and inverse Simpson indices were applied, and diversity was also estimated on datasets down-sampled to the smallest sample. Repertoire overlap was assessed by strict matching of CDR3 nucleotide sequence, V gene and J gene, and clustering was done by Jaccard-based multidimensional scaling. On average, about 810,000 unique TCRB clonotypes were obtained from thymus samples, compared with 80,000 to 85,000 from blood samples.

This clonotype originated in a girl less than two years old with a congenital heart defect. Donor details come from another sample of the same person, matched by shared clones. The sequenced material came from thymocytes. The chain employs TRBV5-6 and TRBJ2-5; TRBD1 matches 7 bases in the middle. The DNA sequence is TGTGCCAGCAGCGCAACCCGGGACAGCCAAGAGACCCAGTACTTC. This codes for CASSATRDSQETQYF. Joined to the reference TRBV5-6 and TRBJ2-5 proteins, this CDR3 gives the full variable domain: DAGVTQSPTHLIKTRGQQVTLRCSPKSGHDTVSWYQQALGQGPQFIFQYYEEEERQRGNFPDRFSGHQFPNYSSELNVNALLLGDSALYLCASSATRDSQETQYFGPGTRLLVL.